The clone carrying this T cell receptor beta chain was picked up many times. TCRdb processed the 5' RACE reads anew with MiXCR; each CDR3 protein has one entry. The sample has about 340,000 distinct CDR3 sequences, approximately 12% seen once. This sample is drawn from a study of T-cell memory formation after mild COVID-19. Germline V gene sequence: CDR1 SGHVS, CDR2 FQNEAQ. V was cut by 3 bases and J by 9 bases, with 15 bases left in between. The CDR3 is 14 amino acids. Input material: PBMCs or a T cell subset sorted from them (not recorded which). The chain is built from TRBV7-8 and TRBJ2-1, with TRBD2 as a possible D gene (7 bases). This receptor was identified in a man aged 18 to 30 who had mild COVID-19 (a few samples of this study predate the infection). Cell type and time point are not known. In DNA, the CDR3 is TGTGCCAGCAGCTTGGGGGGGCTTTCGGGTGAGCAGTTCTTC. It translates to CASSLGGLSGEQFF.